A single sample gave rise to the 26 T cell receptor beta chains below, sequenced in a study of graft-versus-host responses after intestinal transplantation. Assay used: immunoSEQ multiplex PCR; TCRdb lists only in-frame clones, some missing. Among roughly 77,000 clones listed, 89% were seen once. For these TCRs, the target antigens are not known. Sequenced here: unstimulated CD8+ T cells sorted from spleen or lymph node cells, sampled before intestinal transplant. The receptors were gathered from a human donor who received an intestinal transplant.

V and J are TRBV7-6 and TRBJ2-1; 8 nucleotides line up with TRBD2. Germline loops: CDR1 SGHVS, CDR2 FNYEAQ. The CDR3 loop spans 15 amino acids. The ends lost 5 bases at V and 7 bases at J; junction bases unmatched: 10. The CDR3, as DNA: TGTGCCAGCAGCCCCCACGAGCGGGAGTTTAATGAGCAGTTCTTC. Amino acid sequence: CASSPHEREFNEQFF.

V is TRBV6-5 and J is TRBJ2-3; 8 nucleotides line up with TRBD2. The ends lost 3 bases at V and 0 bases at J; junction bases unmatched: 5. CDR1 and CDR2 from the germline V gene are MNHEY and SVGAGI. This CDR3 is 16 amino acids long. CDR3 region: CASSYLAGLSTDTQYF. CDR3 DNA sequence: TGTGCCAGCAGTTATCTAGCGGGTCTTAGCACAGATACGCAGTATTTT.

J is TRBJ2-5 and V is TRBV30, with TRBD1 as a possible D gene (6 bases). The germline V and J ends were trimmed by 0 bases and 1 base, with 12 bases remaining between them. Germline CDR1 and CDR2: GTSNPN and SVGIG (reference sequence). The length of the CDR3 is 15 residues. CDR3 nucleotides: TGTGCCTGGAGTGTGGGTGGACAGCCCCAAGAGACCCAGTACTTC. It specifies CAWSVGGQPQETQYF.

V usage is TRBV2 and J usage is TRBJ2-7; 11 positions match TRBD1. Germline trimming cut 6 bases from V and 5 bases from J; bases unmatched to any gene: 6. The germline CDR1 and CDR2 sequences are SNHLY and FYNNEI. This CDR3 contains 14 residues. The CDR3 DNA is TGTGCCAGCAGCCTCCCGGGACAGGGGGACGAGCAGTACTTC. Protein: CASSLPGQGDEQYF.

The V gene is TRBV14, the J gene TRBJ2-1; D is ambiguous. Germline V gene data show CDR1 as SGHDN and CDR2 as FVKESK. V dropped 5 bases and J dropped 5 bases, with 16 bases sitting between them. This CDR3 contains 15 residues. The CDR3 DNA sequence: TGTGCCAGCAGCGCGCCTGAAAGCCCGCACAATGAGCAGTTCTTC. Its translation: CASSAPESPHNEQFF.

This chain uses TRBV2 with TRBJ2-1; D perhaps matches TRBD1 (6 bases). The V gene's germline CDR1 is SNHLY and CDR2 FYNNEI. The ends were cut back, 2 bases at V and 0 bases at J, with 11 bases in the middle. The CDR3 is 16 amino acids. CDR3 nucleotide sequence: TGTGCCAGCAGTGAATCCACAGGGAGCTCCTACAATGAGCAGTTCTTC. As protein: CASSESTGSSYNEQFF.

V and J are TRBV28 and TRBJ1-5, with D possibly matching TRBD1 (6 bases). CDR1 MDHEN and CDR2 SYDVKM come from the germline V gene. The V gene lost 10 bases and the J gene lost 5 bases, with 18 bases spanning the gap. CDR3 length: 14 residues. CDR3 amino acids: CATSWGQSHQPQHF. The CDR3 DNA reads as TGTGCCACTTCGTGGGGACAAAGTCATCAGCCCCAGCATTTT.

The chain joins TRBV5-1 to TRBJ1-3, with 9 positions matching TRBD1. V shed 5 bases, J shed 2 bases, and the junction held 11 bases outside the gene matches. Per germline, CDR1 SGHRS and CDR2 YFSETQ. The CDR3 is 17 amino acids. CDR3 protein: CASSSGTGRLPGNTIYF. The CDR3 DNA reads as TGCGCCAGCAGTTCGGGGACAGGGAGGCTCCCTGGAAACACCATATATTTT.

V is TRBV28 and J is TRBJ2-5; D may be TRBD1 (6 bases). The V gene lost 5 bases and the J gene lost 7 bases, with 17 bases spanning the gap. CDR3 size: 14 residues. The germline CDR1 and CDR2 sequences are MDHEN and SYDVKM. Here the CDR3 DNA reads TGTGCCAGCAGTCCGAGGGGGAATTTGGGGACCCAGTACTTC. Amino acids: CASSPRGNLGTQYF.

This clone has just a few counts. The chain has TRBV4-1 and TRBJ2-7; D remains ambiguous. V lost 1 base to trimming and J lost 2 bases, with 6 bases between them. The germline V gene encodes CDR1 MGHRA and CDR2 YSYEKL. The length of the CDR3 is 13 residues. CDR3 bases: TGCGCCAGCAGCCAAGTCCCCACCTACGAGCAGTACTTC. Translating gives CASSQVPTYEQYF.

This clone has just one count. CDR3 residues: CASFPRVRPRTEAFF. Here the CDR3 DNA reads TGTGCCAGCTTTCCTCGCGTCAGGCCAAGGACTGAAGCTTTCTTT. The chain carries TRBV28 and TRBJ1-1, with D uncertain. The ends were cut back, 8 bases at V and 5 bases at J, with 21 bases in the middle. CDR1 is MDHEN, CDR2 SYDVKM, per germline. This CDR3 contains 15 residues.

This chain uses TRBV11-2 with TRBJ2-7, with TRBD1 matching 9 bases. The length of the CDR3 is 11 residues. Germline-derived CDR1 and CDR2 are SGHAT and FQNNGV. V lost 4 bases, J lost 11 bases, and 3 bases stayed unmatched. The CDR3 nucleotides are TGTGCCAGCAGCTCTGGGACAGGGAAGTACTTC. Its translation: CASSSGTGKYF.

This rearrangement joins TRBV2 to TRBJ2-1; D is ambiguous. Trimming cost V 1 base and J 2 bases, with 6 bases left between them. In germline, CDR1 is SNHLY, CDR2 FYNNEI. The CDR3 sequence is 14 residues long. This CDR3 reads CASSEGRAYNEQFF. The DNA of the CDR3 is TGTGCCAGCAGTGAAGGCCGGGCCTACAATGAGCAGTTCTTC.

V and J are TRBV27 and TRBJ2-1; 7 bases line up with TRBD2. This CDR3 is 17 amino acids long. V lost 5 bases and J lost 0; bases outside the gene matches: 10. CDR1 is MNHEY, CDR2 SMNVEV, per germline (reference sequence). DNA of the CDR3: TGTGCCAGCAGTCCCCCGACCCGGGAGGACTCCTACAATGAGCAGTTCTTC. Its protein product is CASSPPTREDSYNEQFF.

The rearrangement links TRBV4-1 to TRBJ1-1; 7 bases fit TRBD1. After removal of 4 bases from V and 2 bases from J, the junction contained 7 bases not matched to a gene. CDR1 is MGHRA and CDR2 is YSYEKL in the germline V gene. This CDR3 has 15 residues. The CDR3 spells CASSRPGQLNTEAFF. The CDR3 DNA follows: TGCGCCAGCAGCCGACCGGGACAGCTAAACACTGAAGCTTTCTTT.

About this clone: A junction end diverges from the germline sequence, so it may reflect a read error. The DNA for the CDR3 is TGTGCCGGCTCATCCAGTGAAGCGGGCTGGTCCTACGAGCAGTACTTC. Amino acids: CAGSSSEAGWSYEQYF. V is TRBV18 and J is TRBJ2-7; a weak D match, TRBD2 (6 bases). The CDR3 spans 16 residues. Germline V gene sequence: CDR1 KGHSH, CDR2 LQKENI.

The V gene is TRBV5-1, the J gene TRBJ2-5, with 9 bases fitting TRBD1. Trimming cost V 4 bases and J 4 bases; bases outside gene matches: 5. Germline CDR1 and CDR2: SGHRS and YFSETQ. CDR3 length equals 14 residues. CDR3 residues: CASSPGTGTETQYF. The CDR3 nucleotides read TGCGCCAGCAGCCCCGGGACAGGGACAGAGACCCAGTACTTC.

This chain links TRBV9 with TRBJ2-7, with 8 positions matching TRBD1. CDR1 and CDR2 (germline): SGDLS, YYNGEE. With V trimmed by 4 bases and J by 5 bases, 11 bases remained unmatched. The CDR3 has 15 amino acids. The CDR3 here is CASSPFGTGLNEQYF. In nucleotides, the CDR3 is TGTGCCAGCAGCCCATTCGGGACAGGCCTCAACGAGCAGTACTTC.

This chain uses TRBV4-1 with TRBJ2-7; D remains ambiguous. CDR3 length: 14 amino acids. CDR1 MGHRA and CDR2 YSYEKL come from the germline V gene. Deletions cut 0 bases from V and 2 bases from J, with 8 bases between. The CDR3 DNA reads TGCGCCAGCAGCCAAGAGCTAGACCCCTACGAGCAGTACTTC. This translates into CASSQELDPYEQYF.

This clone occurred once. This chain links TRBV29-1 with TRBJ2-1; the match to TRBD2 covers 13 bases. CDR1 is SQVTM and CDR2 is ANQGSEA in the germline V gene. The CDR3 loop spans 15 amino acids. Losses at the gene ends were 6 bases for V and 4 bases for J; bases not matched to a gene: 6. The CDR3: CSVSGTSGAYNEQFF. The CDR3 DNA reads TGCAGCGTCAGTGGGACTAGCGGGGCATACAATGAGCAGTTCTTC.

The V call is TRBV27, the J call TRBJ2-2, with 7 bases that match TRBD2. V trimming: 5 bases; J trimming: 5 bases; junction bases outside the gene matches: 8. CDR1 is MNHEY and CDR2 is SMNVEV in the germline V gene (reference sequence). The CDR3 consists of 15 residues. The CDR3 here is CASSQLGGGTGELFF. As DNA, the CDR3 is TGTGCCAGCAGTCAGCTGGGGGGAGGGACCGGGGAGCTGTTTTTT.

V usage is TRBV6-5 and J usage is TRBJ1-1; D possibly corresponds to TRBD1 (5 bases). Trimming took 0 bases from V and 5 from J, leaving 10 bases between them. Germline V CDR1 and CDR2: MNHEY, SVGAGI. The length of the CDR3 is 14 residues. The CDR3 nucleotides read TGTGCCAGCAGTTACTCCATCCCAGGGACTGAAGCTTTCTTT. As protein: CASSYSIPGTEAFF.

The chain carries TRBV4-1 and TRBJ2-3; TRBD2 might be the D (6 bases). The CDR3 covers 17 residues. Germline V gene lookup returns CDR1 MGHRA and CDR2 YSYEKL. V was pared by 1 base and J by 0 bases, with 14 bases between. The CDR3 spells CASSQAGGETSTDTQYF. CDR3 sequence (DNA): TGCGCCAGCAGCCAAGCTGGAGGGGAGACCAGCACAGATACGCAGTATTTT.

CDR3 amino acids: CATSNWDTNTGELFF. CDR3 nucleotides: TGTGCCACCAGCAACTGGGACACCAACACCGGGGAGCTGTTTTTT. The chain has TRBV15 and TRBJ2-2; D is possibly TRBD1 (6 bases). V was pared by 4 bases and J by 2 bases, with 11 bases between. Germline V CDR1 and CDR2: LNHNV, YYDKDF (reference sequence). The CDR3 covers 15 residues.

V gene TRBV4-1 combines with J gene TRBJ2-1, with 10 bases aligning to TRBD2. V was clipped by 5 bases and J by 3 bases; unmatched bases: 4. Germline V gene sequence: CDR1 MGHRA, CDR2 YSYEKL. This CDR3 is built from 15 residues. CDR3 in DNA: TGCGCCAGCAGCGAACTAGCGGGGAACTACAATGAGCAGTTCTTC. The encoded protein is CASSELAGNYNEQFF.

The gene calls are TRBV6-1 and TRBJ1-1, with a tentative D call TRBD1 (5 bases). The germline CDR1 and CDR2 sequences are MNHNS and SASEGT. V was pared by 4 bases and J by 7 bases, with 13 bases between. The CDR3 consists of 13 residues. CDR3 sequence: CASSVRDFGEAFF. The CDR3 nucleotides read TGTGCCAGCAGTGTCAGGGATTTTGGTGAAGCTTTCTTT.